The 22 T cell receptor beta chains in this list originate from one sample, sequenced in a study of CD8 T cells in Susac syndrome. The RNA, about 0.5 to 1 ug, was put through reverse transcription using random hexamers. TCRdb re-called the immunoSEQ multiplex PCR reads with MiXCR, one entry per CDR3 protein. The repertoire holds some 150,000 distinct CDR3 sequences, roughly 95% seen once, with 0.16% in the top ten. The sample taken for sequencing was CD4+ T cells from PBMCs. These receptors all stem from a human donor with Susac syndrome.

The chain joins TRBV25-1 to TRBJ2-1, with TRBD2 identical over 7 bases. The germline CDR1 and CDR2 sequences are MGHDK and SYGVNS. The CDR3 consists of 13 residues. Trimming at V came to 6 bases and at J to 6 bases, leaving 5 bases not matched to a gene. DNA of the CDR3: TGTGCCAGCAGCCCGGGACTAATCAATGAGCAGTTCTTC. Its translation: CASSPGLINEQFF.

V and J are TRBV5-6 and TRBJ1-1; D not resolved. Trimming removed 1 base from V and 0 bases from J, with 10 bases in between. This CDR3 spans 15 amino acids. The germline gives CDR1 SGHDT, CDR2 YYEEEE. DNA of the CDR3: TGTGCCAGCAGCTTGATACAGATCTTGAACACTGAAGCTTTCTTT. Its translation: CASSLIQILNTEAFF.

This clonotype was picked up one time. The chain links TRBV28 to TRBJ2-5; D perhaps matches TRBD2 (7 bases). The CDR3 is 14 residues long. Germline CDR1 is MDHEN and CDR2 is SYDVKM. Trimming left V 5 bases short and J 5 bases short, with 15 bases between. CDR3 region: CASSPPGGGETQYF. As DNA, the CDR3 is TGTGCCAGCAGTCCCCCGGGGGGCGGGGAGACCCAGTACTTC.

Regarding this clonotype: The junction departs from the called germline gene at one end, perhaps through a read error. The rearrangement links TRBV12-3 or TRBV12-4 to TRBJ2-3; TRBD2 matches 14 bases. The CDR3 length is 11 residues. Written as DNA, the CDR3 is TGTGCCAGCAGCACCGGGACTAGCGGGGGTTTT. This gives the protein CASSTGTSGGF.

J is TRBJ2-5 and V is TRBV14; D perhaps matches TRBD2 (6 bases). The V gene's germline CDR1 is SGHDN and CDR2 FVKESK. CDR3 length: 19 residues. V lost 5 bases and J lost 3, with 28 bases in between. CDR3: CASSSAGTSTLWGEETQYF. As DNA, the CDR3 is TGTGCCAGCAGCTCGGCCGGGACCTCTACGCTCTGGGGGGAAGAGACCCAGTACTTC.

The V gene is TRBV7-2, the J gene TRBJ1-1, with D perhaps matching TRBD1 (5 bases). Trimming pared 5 bases from V and 0 bases from J, leaving 16 bases between. This CDR3 comprises 16 residues. Germline-derived CDR1 and CDR2 are SGHTA and FQGNSA. The CDR3 protein is CASSIGAGLMNTEAFF. In DNA form, the CDR3 reads TGTGCCAGCAGCATAGGGGCAGGGTTGATGAACACTGAAGCTTTCTTT.

The chain joins TRBV15 to TRBJ2-3; 8 bases fit TRBD1. Germline V gene data show CDR1 as LNHNV and CDR2 as YYDKDF (reference sequence). Trimming cost V 1 base and J 0 bases; bases outside gene matches: 3. The CDR3 length is 16 residues. Written as DNA, the CDR3 is TGTGCCACCAGCAGAGCCGACAGGGGAAGCACAGATACGCAGTATTTT. Encoded protein: CATSRADRGSTDTQYF.

The V call is TRBV3-1, the J call TRBJ2-1; D is possibly TRBD1 or TRBD2 (6 bases each). Germline V gives CDR1 LGHDT, CDR2 YNNKEL (reference sequence). This CDR3 has 17 amino acids. Deletions cut 0 bases from V and 4 bases from J, with 16 bases between. The CDR3 reads CASSQEEERGAYNEQFF. CDR3 bases: TGTGCCAGCAGCCAAGAGGAGGAAAGGGGGGCTTACAATGAGCAGTTCTTC.

CDR3 nucleotides: TGCAGCGCCGGCGGGGGTCGGGGCACCGGGGAGCTGTTTTTT. Amino acids: CSAGGGRGTGELFF. The V call is TRBV20-1, the J call TRBJ2-2, with 7 bases that match TRBD2. This CDR3 is 14 amino acids long. The germline gives CDR1 DFQATT, CDR2 SNEGSKA (reference sequence).

The gene calls are TRBV9 and TRBJ2-1, with D unresolved. CDR1 and CDR2 (germline): SGDLS, YYNGEE. V was pared by 0 bases and J by 8 bases, with 9 bases between. The CDR3 totals 13 residues. The CDR3: CASSVGLIDEQFF. The CDR3 bases are TGTGCCAGCAGCGTAGGTCTCATCGATGAGCAGTTCTTC. Full variable domain (missing parts from reference TRBV9 and TRBJ2-1): DSGVTQTPKHLITATGQRVTLRCSPRSGDLSVYWYQQSLDQGLQFLIQYYNGEERAKGNILERFSAQQFPDLHSELNLSSLELGDSALYFCASSVGLIDEQFFGPGTRLTVL.

The V and J genes are TRBV29-1 and TRBJ1-1; D is unclear. The CDR3 length is 14 residues. The V gene's germline CDR1 is SQVTM and CDR2 ANQGSEA. Trimming shortened V by 7 bases and J by 0 bases, and 15 bases separated the two germline ends. CDR3 sequence: CSADQQLMNTEAFF. In nucleotides, the CDR3 is TGCAGCGCCGACCAACAGTTAATGAACACTGAAGCTTTCTTT.

This CDR3 is CASTPAGRTDTQYF. CDR3 DNA: TGTGCCAGCACCCCAGCGGGACGCACAGATACGCAGTATTTT. The chain recombines TRBV7-9 with TRBJ2-3, with 7 positions matching TRBD2. This CDR3 contains 14 residues. CDR1 is SEHNR, CDR2 FQNEAQ, per germline (reference sequence). V shed 7 bases and J 1 base; nucleotides not matched to a gene: 5.

The chain combines TRBV20-1 with TRBJ2-1, with 7 bases that match TRBD1. The germline CDR1 and CDR2 sequences are DFQATT and SNEGSKA (reference sequence). The V gene end was trimmed by 1 base and the J gene end by 5 bases; junction bases not matched to a gene: 2. The CDR3 has 13 amino acids. The CDR3 is CSARGQGNNEQFF. CDR3 nucleotide sequence: TGCAGTGCTAGAGGACAGGGAAACAATGAGCAGTTCTTC.

The chain has TRBV11-2 and TRBJ2-1, with D possibly TRBD1 on 6 matching bases. The CDR3 runs to 15 residues. Germline CDR1 SGHAT, CDR2 FQNNGV. Trimming pared 6 bases from V and 6 bases from J, leaving 18 bases between. The CDR3 sequence is CASSTGTLRGNEQFF. The CDR3 region has the DNA TGTGCCAGCAGTACCGGGACACTTAGGGGCAATGAGCAGTTCTTC.

The chain has TRBV6-1 and TRBJ2-1, with D maybe TRBD1 (6 bases). Trimming stripped 9 bases from V and 6 bases from J, with 21 bases between. There are 15 residues in the CDR3. Germline V lookup: CDR1 MNHNS, CDR2 SASEGT. The CDR3, as DNA: TGTGCCAGTGAAGCCCAGGGGTTTTCGGGCAATGAGCAGTTCTTC. Encoded protein: CASEAQGFSGNEQFF.

V and J are TRBV25-1 and TRBJ1-1, with D possibly TRBD1 on 6 matching bases. V dropped 2 bases and J dropped 4 bases, with 11 bases sitting between them. The length of the CDR3 is 14 residues. Germline CDR1 and CDR2: MGHDK and SYGVNS. In DNA, the CDR3 is TGTGCCAGCAGTGAAACAGGGTGGGGCACTGAAGCTTTCTTT. Protein product: CASSETGWGTEAFF.

The V call is TRBV2, the J call TRBJ2-5; D is uncertain. The germline V gene has CDR1 SNHLY and CDR2 FYNNEI. With 7 bases removed from V and 7 bases from J, the gap between germline ends came to 10 bases. This CDR3 comprises 11 residues. The CDR3 region has the DNA TGTGCCAGCAAGTGGGAAGGGACCCAGTACTTC. It codes for CASKWEGTQYF.

J is TRBJ2-6 and V is TRBV20-1, with D perhaps being TRBD1 or TRBD2 (6 bases each). Trimming pared 0 bases from V and 0 bases from J, leaving 15 bases between. CDR1 is DFQATT and CDR2 is SNEGSKA in the germline V gene (reference sequence). CDR3 length: 18 amino acids. The CDR3 DNA reads as TGCAGTGCTAGAGAGGGCGGAGGGGGACGCTCTGGGGCCAACGTCCTGACTTTC. It specifies CSAREGGGGRSGANVLTF.

This chain uses TRBV5-1 with TRBJ1-2, with a tentative D call TRBD1 (5 bases). The V and J ends lost 0 bases and 7 bases respectively, with 10 bases between them. From germline, CDR1 is SGHRS and CDR2 YFSETQ. The CDR3 runs to 13 residues. The chain's CDR3 is CASSLAGASGYTF. In nucleotides, the CDR3 is TGCGCCAGCAGCTTGGCCGGGGCTTCTGGCTACACCTTC.

This clonotype was counted a single time. The gene calls are TRBV6-4 and TRBJ1-2, with D perhaps TRBD1 (5 bases). The V end lost 0 bases, the J end lost 5 bases, and 10 bases lay between the germline ends. The CDR3 runs 14 residues. CDR1 is MRHNA and CDR2 is SNTAGT in the germline V gene. The CDR3 DNA reads as TGTGCCAGCAGTGACTCAGCAGGGCTGTATGGCTACACCTTC. This encodes CASSDSAGLYGYTF.

Points on this clonotype: One junction end does not reproduce the germline sequence, and a read error may be involved. V usage is TRBV12-3 or TRBV12-4 and J usage is TRBJ1-5; 7 positions match TRBD1. The CDR3 has 15 residues. CDR3 loop: CASSLDRDGYQPQHF. The CDR3 DNA follows: TGTGCCAGCAGCTTAGACAGGGACGGGTATCAGCCCCAGCATTTT.

The gene calls are TRBV6-2 or TRBV6-3 and TRBJ1-5; a possible D gene is TRBD1 (5 bases). Germline CDR1 MNHEY, CDR2 SVGEGT. V shed 7 bases and J shed 6 bases, with 13 bases lying between them. This CDR3 contains 13 residues. In DNA, the CDR3 is TGTGCCAGCATTGGGAGGGGTGCTCAGCCCCAGCATTTT. Encoded protein: CASIGRGAQPQHF.